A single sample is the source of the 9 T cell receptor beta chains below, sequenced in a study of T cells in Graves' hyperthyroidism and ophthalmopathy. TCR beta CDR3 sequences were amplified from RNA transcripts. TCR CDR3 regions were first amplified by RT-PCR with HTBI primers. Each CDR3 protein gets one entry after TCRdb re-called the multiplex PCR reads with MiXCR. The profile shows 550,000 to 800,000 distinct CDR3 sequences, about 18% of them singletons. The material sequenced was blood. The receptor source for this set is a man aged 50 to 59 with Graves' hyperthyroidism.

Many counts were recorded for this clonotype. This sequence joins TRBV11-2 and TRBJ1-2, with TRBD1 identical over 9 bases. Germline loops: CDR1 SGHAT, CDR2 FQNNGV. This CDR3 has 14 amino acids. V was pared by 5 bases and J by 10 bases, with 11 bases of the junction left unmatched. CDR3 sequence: CASSPDHRGQDYTF. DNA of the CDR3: TGTGCCAGCAGCCCCGACCACAGGGGGCAGGACTACACCTTC.

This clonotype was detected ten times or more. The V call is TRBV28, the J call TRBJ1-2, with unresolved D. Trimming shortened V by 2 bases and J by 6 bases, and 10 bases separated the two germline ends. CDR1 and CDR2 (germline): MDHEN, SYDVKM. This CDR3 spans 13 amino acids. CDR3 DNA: TGTGCCAGCAGTTTAATCCCAGAACATGGCTACACCTTC. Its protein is CASSLIPEHGYTF.

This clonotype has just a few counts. As DNA, the CDR3 is TGTGCCAGCAGTTACTCTCCGGCGGGCACAGATACGCAGTATTTT. It encodes CASSYSPAGTDTQYF. The chain is built from TRBV6-2 or TRBV6-3 and TRBJ2-3, with D unresolved. Germline CDR1 reads MNHEY; CDR2 reads SVGEGT. V lost 0 bases to trimming and J lost 1 base, with 8 bases between them. The CDR3 spans 15 residues.

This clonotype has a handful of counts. CDR3 nucleotide sequence: TGTGCCAGCAGGCCCGGGACAGGGGAAAACATTCAGTACTTC. It codes for CASRPGTGENIQYF. The chain has TRBV7-2 and TRBJ2-4; 10 nucleotides line up with TRBD1. From germline, CDR1 is SGHTA and CDR2 FQGNSA. CDR3 length: 14 residues. With V trimmed by 6 bases and J by 5 bases, 4 bases remained unmatched.

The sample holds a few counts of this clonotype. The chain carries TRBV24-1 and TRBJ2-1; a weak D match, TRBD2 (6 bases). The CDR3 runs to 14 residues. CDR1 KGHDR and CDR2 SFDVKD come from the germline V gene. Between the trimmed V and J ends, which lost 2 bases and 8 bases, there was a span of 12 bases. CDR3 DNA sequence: TGTGCCACCAGTGATTGGACCGGAGGGGATGAGCAGTTCTTC. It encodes CATSDWTGGDEQFF.

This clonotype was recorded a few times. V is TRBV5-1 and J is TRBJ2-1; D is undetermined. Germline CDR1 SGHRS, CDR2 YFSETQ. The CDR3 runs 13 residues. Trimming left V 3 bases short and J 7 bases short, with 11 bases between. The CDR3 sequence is CASSYSTQNEQFF. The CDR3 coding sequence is TGCGCCAGCAGCTACTCGACTCAAAATGAGCAGTTCTTC.

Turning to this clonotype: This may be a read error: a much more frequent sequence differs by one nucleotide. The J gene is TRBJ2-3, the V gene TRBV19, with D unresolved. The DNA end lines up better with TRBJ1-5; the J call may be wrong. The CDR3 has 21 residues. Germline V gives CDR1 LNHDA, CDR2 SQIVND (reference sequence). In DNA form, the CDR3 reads TGTGCCAGTAGTACCCGTTCATCGAATCTAGCGGGAGAAGATCCAACAGATACGCAGCATTTT. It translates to CASSTRSSNLAGEDPTDTQHF.

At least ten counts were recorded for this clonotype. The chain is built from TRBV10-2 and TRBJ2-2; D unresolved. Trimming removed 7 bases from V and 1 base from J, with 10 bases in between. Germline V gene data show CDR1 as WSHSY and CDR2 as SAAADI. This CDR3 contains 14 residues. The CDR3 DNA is TGCGCCAGCACCCCCCCAGAGAACACCGGGGAGCTGTTTTTT. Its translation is CASTPPENTGELFF.

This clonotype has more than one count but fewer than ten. The CDR3 here is CASSLGRGRTGYEQYF. CDR3 in DNA: TGTGCCAGCAGCTTAGGAAGAGGGCGCACTGGGTACGAGCAGTACTTC. The chain combines TRBV13 with TRBJ2-7, with D tentatively TRBD2 (5 bases). V was cut by 0 bases and J by 4 bases, with 16 bases left in between. The CDR3 is 16 amino acids. Germline CDR1 is PRHDT and CDR2 is FYEKMQ (reference sequence). The whole variable domain, filled in from reference TRBV13 and TRBJ2-7, reads AAGVIQSPRHLIKEKRETATLKCYPIPRHDTVYWYQQGPGQDPQFLISFYEKMQSDKGSIPDRFSAQQFSDYHSELNMSSLELGDSALYFCASSLGRGRTGYEQYFGPGTRLTVT.